This paragraph reports one T cell receptor (beta chain). The antigen remains undetermined. This sample was taken from a study of OX40 agonist ivuxolimab in advanced cancers. General observations from the study: People who partly responded at 0.1-3.0 mg/kg had some of the least clonal expansion seen. Not determined was the antigen specificity of the expanded peripheral T cells.

Autoimmune disease history or systemic immunosuppression led to patients being barred. Profiling relied on immunoSEQ multiplex PCR, and the TCRdb table lists in-frame clones only, not all of them. The data show roughly 51,000 clones, roughly 88% seen once. CDR3 length equals 15 residues. Germline V gene lookup returns CDR1 SGHVS and CDR2 FNYEAQ. Trimming took 5 bases from V and 7 from J; bases not matched to a gene: 10. The receptor was derived from an adult with an advanced solid tumor such as melanoma, head and neck, liver or kidney cancer. Sequencing was performed on CD4+ or CD8+ T cells sorted from blood, taken in a trial of the OX40 agonist ivuxolimab. The chain is built from TRBV7-6 and TRBJ2-1; 8 nucleotides match TRBD2. The CDR3 region is CASSPGRGERNEQFF. CDR3 bases: TGTGCCAGCAGCCCCGGGAGGGGAGAACGTAATGAGCAGTTCTTC.